This TCR beta chain was documented in a study of post-analysis software for immune sequencing data. Study overall: The disease courses spanned relapsing-remitting, secondary progressive and progressive-relapsing forms of multiple sclerosis. Overall study findings and caveats: Among four to six TRBV segments more frequent in patients than controls were TRBV5-6, TRBV5-1 and TRBV20-1. Same-batch samples co-clustered strongly by F measure. Normalized Chao1 diversity was significantly reduced in patients versus controls.

Researchers reported that TCR beta cDNA libraries carried unique molecular identifiers. T cells, about 0.9 to 11 million of them, yielded some 500,000 cDNA molecules. TCRdb used MiXCR to reprocess the PCR reads, holding one entry per CDR3 protein. The sample shows under 650,000 distinct CDR3 sequences, about 44% of them seen only once. Regarding this clonotype: Antigen: not known.

CDR3 length: 17 amino acids. Per germline, CDR1 SGHRS and CDR2 YFSETQ. Deletions cut 0 bases from V and 0 bases from J, with 15 bases between. This chain connects TRBV5-1 to TRBJ1-1, with D unclear. This receptor was obtained from a girl aged 5-17 years with multiple sclerosis. Sequencing input: blood. In DNA, the CDR3 is TGCGCCAGCAGCTTGGAATTGGGTGGCCCGCTGAACACTGAAGCTTTCTTT. Translation gives CASSLELGGPLNTEAFF.